This TCR beta chain was obtained from a study of identical twins. CDR1 SGHRS and CDR2 YFSETQ come from the germline V gene. J lost 5 bases, V lost 4 bases, and 10 bases had no gene match. The CDR3 runs to 16 residues. Study-wide results and caveats: Cord blood beta clonotypes present at high abundance carried fewer insertions; no such pattern appeared in memory repertoires.

TCRdb itself ran the 5' RACE reads through MiXCR, one entry per CDR3 protein. Counted here are 200,000 to 300,000 distinct CDR3 sequences, over 9.5% occurring once; the ten biggest clones make up approximately 9.1%. This clonotype was seen repeatedly, ten times or more. Its antigen is unidentified. The clonotype originates from a man aged 50 to 59 in good health. V usage is TRBV5-1 and J usage is TRBJ1-1; TRBD1 matches at 11 bases. The sequenced sample was memory T cells sorted from blood. The CDR3 loop is CASSTRTGGRGTEAFF. The CDR3 DNA reads TGCGCCAGCAGCACCCGGACAGGGGGCAGGGGGACTGAAGCTTTCTTT.